Below are 31 T cell receptor beta chains sequenced from a single sample in a study of healthy donors' naive CD4 and CD8 T cells. A linear amplification protocol produced the TCR libraries from 450 to 500 ng of total RNA. A single record per CDR3 protein comes from TCRdb applying MiXCR to the reads. The data show approximately 200,000 distinct CDR3 sequences, with around three quarters seen just once and 2% to 2.5% held by the top ten. Sequenced sample: naive CD4+ and CD8+ T cells sorted from blood, pooled from several donors. Receptor source: a pool of human donors in good health; the sample pools cells from several healthy donors.

The chain links TRBV27 to TRBJ2-7; D is perhaps TRBD2 (6 bases). This CDR3 is 16 amino acids long. V was trimmed by 5 bases and J by 2 bases, leaving 19 bases between them. Germline CDR1 is MNHEY and CDR2 is SMNVEV (reference sequence). CDR3 amino acids: CASSPAGGELTYEQYF. The CDR3 DNA follows: TGTGCCAGCAGTCCCGCGGGCGGGGAGCTAACCTACGAGCAGTACTTC.

The CDR3 is CSVGGQGPAGYTF. CDR3 DNA sequence: TGCAGCGTTGGAGGACAGGGGCCCGCCGGCTACACCTTC. This rearrangement joins TRBV29-1 to TRBJ1-2; 9 bases agree with TRBD1. This CDR3 contains 13 residues. Germline trimming cut 4 bases from V and 8 bases from J; bases unmatched to any gene: 8. CDR1 and CDR2 from the germline V gene are SQVTM and ANQGSEA.

V usage is TRBV6-5 and J usage is TRBJ1-6; D gene ambiguous. The CDR3 covers 15 residues. Germline lookup yields CDR1 MNHEY and CDR2 SVGAGI. V lost 6 bases to trimming and J lost 10 bases, with 19 bases between them. The CDR3, as DNA: TGTGCCAGCAGCCTTGACGGGCCACAAGGCTCACCCCTCCACTTT. Translating it yields CASSLDGPQGSPLHF.

This clonotype appeared once. The gene calls are TRBV18 and TRBJ1-5, with D unresolved. CDR1 and CDR2 (germline): KGHSH, LQKENI. Trimming shortened V by 3 bases and J by 9 bases, and 15 bases separated the two germline ends. The CDR3 sequence is 14 residues long. The CDR3 region is CASSPLESRRPQHF. The CDR3 DNA reads TGTGCCAGCTCACCGCTGGAATCCCGCAGGCCCCAGCATTTT.

The V and J genes are TRBV27 and TRBJ2-2; D is unclear. V was clipped by 3 bases and J by 3 bases, with 11 bases between them. Germline values: CDR1 MNHEY, CDR2 SMNVEV (reference sequence). This CDR3 comprises 15 residues. The CDR3, as DNA: TGTGCCAGCAGTTTTGACCCCCCATACACCGGGGAGCTGTTTTTT. Amino acids: CASSFDPPYTGELFF.

The chain has TRBV29-1 and TRBJ2-7, with TRBD1 as a possible D gene (6 bases). Trimming stripped 7 bases from V and 2 bases from J, with 12 bases between. The CDR3 spans 12 residues. Germline values: CDR1 SQVTM, CDR2 ANQGSEA. The DNA for the CDR3 is TGCAGCGCATTGGACAGAACCTACGAGCAGTACTTC. Translating it yields CSALDRTYEQYF.

The rearrangement uses TRBV6-1 and TRBJ1-5; D not resolved. The CDR3 runs 15 residues. V was pared by 1 base and J by 0 bases, with 7 bases between. From germline, CDR1 is MNHNS and CDR2 SASEGT. In DNA form, the CDR3 reads TGTGCCAGCAGTGAAGGGTTTCTTAGCAATCAGCCCCAGCATTTT. Protein: CASSEGFLSNQPQHF.

This clonotype was detected only a few times. DNA for the CDR3: TGCAGCGGAGCGGGGGAAAATCAGCCCCAGCATTTT. Amino acids: CSGAGENQPQHF. This chain connects TRBV29-1 to TRBJ1-5; TRBD1 might be the D (5 bases). The CDR3 totals 12 residues. The germline V gene has CDR1 SQVTM and CDR2 ANQGSEA. V shed 7 bases and J shed 4 bases, with 11 bases lying between them. Full variable domain (outside the CDR3, taken from reference TRBV29-1 and TRBJ1-5): SAVISQKPSRDICQRGTSLTIQCQVDSQVTMMFWYRQQPGQSLTLIATANQGSEATYESGFVIDKFPISRPNLTFSTLTVSNMSPEDSSIYLCSGAGENQPQHFGDGTRLSIL.

The CDR3 DNA reads TGCAGTGCTAGACCTACACGGCACCAAGAGACCCAGTACTTC. Its translation is CSARPTRHQETQYF. The J gene is TRBJ2-5, the V gene TRBV20-1; D is uncertain. CDR1 is DFQATT and CDR2 is SNEGSKA in the germline V gene (reference sequence). V lost 2 bases and J lost 0, with 10 bases in between. The CDR3 contains 14 residues.

This chain joins TRBV20-1 and TRBJ2-5; D uncertain. Germline CDR1 reads DFQATT; CDR2 reads SNEGSKA (reference sequence). Trimming stripped 5 bases from V and 7 bases from J, with 11 bases between. This CDR3 is built from 11 residues. CDR3 loop: CSAPNLGTQYF. DNA for the CDR3: TGCAGTGCTCCGAATCTTGGGACCCAGTACTTC.

The rearrangement links TRBV30 to TRBJ2-1; 11 bases fit TRBD2. The length of the CDR3 is 15 residues. The germline V gene encodes CDR1 GTSNPN and CDR2 SVGIG (reference sequence). Trimming cost V 0 bases and J 7 bases; bases outside gene matches: 5. DNA of the CDR3: TGTGCCTGGAGTGTACTACTAGCGGGAGATAATGAGCAGTTCTTC. Residues: CAWSVLLAGDNEQFF.

V and J are TRBV29-1 and TRBJ2-1; D possibly corresponds to TRBD2 (7 bases). Between the trimmed V and J ends, which lost 0 bases and 0 bases, there was a span of 18 bases. The CDR3 spans 18 residues. The V gene's germline CDR1 is SQVTM and CDR2 ANQGSEA. The CDR3 is CSVEDWVYREGSYNEQFF. DNA of the CDR3: TGCAGCGTTGAAGACTGGGTTTACAGGGAGGGCTCCTACAATGAGCAGTTCTTC.

This clonotype has more than one count but fewer than ten. The V gene is TRBV5-4, the J gene TRBJ1-1; 9 bases match TRBD1. The V gene end was trimmed by 4 bases and the J gene end by 1 base; junction bases not matched to a gene: 2. Germline V gene lookup returns CDR1 SGHNT and CDR2 YYREEE (reference sequence). The length of the CDR3 is 14 residues. The CDR3 reads CASSPDRGNTEAFF. As DNA, the CDR3 is TGTGCCAGCAGCCCGGACAGGGGGAACACTGAAGCTTTCTTT.

This clonotype was recorded only once. J is TRBJ2-3 and V is TRBV29-1, with TRBD2 matching over 10 bases. The junction had 11 bases not matched to a gene; V was cut back by 7 bases and J by 1 base. The CDR3 is 16 residues long. Germline V lookup: CDR1 SQVTM, CDR2 ANQGSEA. Here the CDR3 DNA reads TGCAGCGAAATAGGGACTAGCGCTAGTCGCACAGATACGCAGTATTTT. It specifies CSEIGTSASRTDTQYF.

V and J are TRBV6-2 or TRBV6-3 and TRBJ2-7; 7 bases are a match to TRBD2. This CDR3 region has 15 residues. Germline assignment: CDR1 MNHEY and CDR2 SVGEGT. With V trimmed by 1 base and J by 3 bases, 6 bases remained unmatched. The DNA for the CDR3 is TGTGCCAGCAGTTACTATGGCGGGGGTTACTACGAGCAGTACTTC. Protein: CASSYYGGGYYEQYF.

This clonotype has a handful of counts. The chain combines TRBV6-5 with TRBJ2-7; tentative D call: TRBD2 (5 bases). Germline-derived CDR1 and CDR2 are MNHEY and SVGAGI. The V end lost 0 bases, the J end lost 2 bases, and 8 bases lay between the germline ends. The CDR3 contains 14 residues. The DNA of the CDR3 is TGTGCCAGCAGTTACTCCGGGGTCGCCTACGAGCAGTACTTC. Translation gives CASSYSGVAYEQYF.

The chain recombines TRBV27 with TRBJ2-7; D perhaps matches TRBD1 (5 bases). The CDR3 runs 16 residues. Germline V gives CDR1 MNHEY, CDR2 SMNVEV (reference sequence). V was clipped by 2 bases and J by 2 bases, with 16 bases between them. The CDR3 sequence is CASSLASGLRAYEQYF. In DNA, the CDR3 is TGTGCCAGCAGTTTAGCCTCAGGGCTTAGAGCCTACGAGCAGTACTTC.

This clonotype was detected a few times. V is TRBV11-2 and J is TRBJ2-1; D gene uncertain. Germline CDR1 and CDR2: SGHAT and FQNNGV. With 0 bases removed from V and 5 bases from J, the gap between germline ends came to 5 bases. The CDR3 extends over 13 amino acids. CDR3 amino acids: CASSLDRHNEQFF. The CDR3 DNA sequence: TGTGCCAGCAGCTTAGATCGCCACAATGAGCAGTTCTTC.

The CDR3 region is CASRTIYNEQFF. CDR3 coding DNA: TGTGCCAGCAGGACCATATACAATGAGCAGTTCTTC. The J gene is TRBJ2-1, the V gene TRBV6-5; D not certain. There are 12 residues in the CDR3. From germline, CDR1 is MNHEY and CDR2 SVGAGI. Trimming cost V 6 bases and J 4 bases, with 7 bases left between them.

This chain links TRBV29-1 with TRBJ1-1, with no clear D. Germline V gene lookup returns CDR1 SQVTM and CDR2 ANQGSEA. CDR3 length equals 16 residues. The V end was cut by 0 bases, the J end by 0 bases, with 14 bases between. The CDR3 sequence is CSVEDPSEPMNTEAFF. CDR3 bases: TGCAGCGTTGAAGATCCCTCCGAGCCAATGAACACTGAAGCTTTCTTT.

The genes are TRBV19 and TRBJ1-1; 8 nucleotides match TRBD1. This CDR3 spans 16 amino acids. Germline V gene data show CDR1 as LNHDA and CDR2 as SQIVND (reference sequence). V lost 5 bases, J lost 6 bases, and 14 bases stayed unmatched. CDR3: CASSPHRGRDSAEAFF. CDR3 in DNA: TGTGCCAGTAGTCCACACAGGGGGAGGGACTCGGCTGAAGCTTTCTTT. The whole variable domain, filled in from reference TRBV19 and TRBJ1-1, reads DGGITQSPKYLFRKEGQNVTLSCEQNLNHDAMYWYRQDPGQGLRLIYYSQIVNDFQKGDIAEGYSVSREKKESFPLTVTSAQKNPTAFYLCASSPHRGRDSAEAFFGQGTRLTVV.

V gene TRBV6-5 combines with J gene TRBJ2-7; D not certain. Trimming removed 2 bases from V and 3 bases from J, with 14 bases in between. Germline values: CDR1 MNHEY, CDR2 SVGAGI. The CDR3 loop spans 15 amino acids. The CDR3 DNA reads TGTGCCAGCAGTTACGAGGATAGTTCACTCTACGAGCAGTACTTC. As protein: CASSYEDSSLYEQYF.

This sequence joins TRBV19 and TRBJ2-1; D unresolved. Germline V gene sequence: CDR1 LNHDA, CDR2 SQIVND (reference sequence). Trimming removed 4 bases from V and 0 bases from J, with 19 bases in between. This CDR3 has 18 residues. This CDR3 is CASSTIGPRPSSYNEQFF. The CDR3 region has the DNA TGTGCCAGTAGTACCATAGGCCCTAGGCCCTCCTCCTACAATGAGCAGTTCTTC.

The gene calls are TRBV6-5 and TRBJ2-1; TRBD2 might be the D (6 bases). The CDR3 has 13 residues. Per the germline V gene, CDR1 is MNHEY and CDR2 is SVGAGI. V dropped 6 bases and J dropped 8 bases, with 14 bases sitting between them. CDR3 amino acids: CASSGRGRDEQFF. As DNA, the CDR3 is TGTGCCAGCAGCGGGAGAGGCCGGGATGAGCAGTTCTTC.

The chain links TRBV6-2 or TRBV6-3 to TRBJ2-7; TRBD2 matches at 7 bases. CDR3 length: 14 amino acids. Germline values: CDR1 MNHEY, CDR2 SVGEGT. With 5 bases clipped from V and 1 base from J, the junction kept 5 bases outside the gene matches. This CDR3 is CASSAGVPSYEQYV. The DNA of the CDR3 is TGTGCCAGCAGTGCGGGGGTCCCATCCTACGAGCAGTACGTC.

This clonotype was seen only a few times. The V gene is TRBV29-1, the J gene TRBJ1-1; TRBD1 is a possible D gene (5 bases). Germline CDR1 SQVTM, CDR2 ANQGSEA. V lost 8 bases to trimming and J lost 1 base, with 11 bases between them. The CDR3 spans 12 residues. CDR3 in amino acids: CSSEGRNTEAFF. CDR3 DNA sequence: TGCAGCTCTGAGGGGAGGAACACTGAAGCTTTCTTT.

The sample holds a few counts of this clonotype. This sequence joins TRBV6-5 and TRBJ1-3; D is ambiguous. The CDR3 is 15 amino acids. In germline, CDR1 is MNHEY, CDR2 SVGAGI. Trimming pared 0 bases from V and 0 bases from J, leaving 6 bases between. The chain's CDR3 is CASSYSGSSGNTIYF. The DNA of the CDR3 is TGTGCCAGCAGTTACTCCGGCAGCTCTGGAAACACCATATATTTT.

This chain links TRBV24-1 with TRBJ2-1, with D uncertain. The CDR3 covers 12 residues. The V end was cut by 4 bases, the J end by 3 bases, with 3 bases between. CDR1 is KGHDR, CDR2 SFDVKD, per germline. CDR3 nucleotide sequence: TGTGCCACCAGTGACGGCTACAATGAGCAGTTCTTC. Protein sequence: CATSDGYNEQFF.

The gene calls are TRBV6-1 and TRBJ2-2; TRBD1 aligns across 9 bases. CDR1 is MNHNS, CDR2 SASEGT, per germline. The CDR3 runs 16 residues. With V trimmed by 5 bases and J by 0 bases, 4 bases remained unmatched. CDR3 bases: TGTGCCAGCAGTTACAGGGACAGGGCGAACACCGGGGAGCTGTTTTTT. Protein sequence: CASSYRDRANTGELFF.

This clonotype was detected only a few times. The gene calls are TRBV19 and TRBJ2-6; D may be TRBD2 (5 bases). Germline CDR1 reads LNHDA; CDR2 reads SQIVND (reference sequence). V gave up 6 bases and J gave up 0 bases, with 18 bases separating them. This CDR3 is 18 amino acids long. The DNA for the CDR3 is TGTGCCAGTAGCCCCATGGACTTAATCGGCTCTGGGGCCAACGTCCTGACTTTC. It codes for CASSPMDLIGSGANVLTF.

The rearrangement uses TRBV5-6 and TRBJ2-5; D not certain. Germline values: CDR1 SGHDT, CDR2 YYEEEE. CDR3 length equals 13 residues. The germline V and J ends were trimmed by 6 bases and 1 base, with 10 bases remaining between them. The CDR3 DNA follows: TGTGCCAGCAATGCGGTTGCCCAAGAGACCCAGTACTTC. This gives the protein CASNAVAQETQYF. The whole variable domain, filled in from reference TRBV5-6 and TRBJ2-5, reads DAGVTQSPTHLIKTRGQQVTLRCSPKSGHDTVSWYQQALGQGPQFIFQYYEEEERQRGNFPDRFSGHQFPNYSSELNVNALLLGDSALYLCASNAVAQETQYFGPGTRLLVL.